These 14 T cell receptor beta chains originate from one sample sequenced in a study of shared clonotypes between healthy human individuals. TCRdb's table, derived via immunoSEQ multiplex PCR, lists solely in-frame clones and lacks some. The table has about 490,000 clones, 75% to 85% seen once. The sample taken for sequencing was PBMCs. The origin of the receptors is a woman between 35 and 50 years old in good health. Some clones in this sample may be carry-over from other donors' samples.

With respect to this clone: With a far larger clone one base away, a read error is the likely cause. Other DNA sequences in the same sample also yield this CDR3. The chain carries TRBV29-1 and TRBJ1-1; perhaps TRBD1 as D (5 bases). V was shortened by 6 bases and J by 4 bases, with 18 bases between the two germline ends. The CDR3 consists of 14 residues. The germline gives CDR1 SQVTM, CDR2 ANQGSEA. CDR3 region: CSVSFGTGGTEAFF. DNA for the CDR3: TGCAGCGTCTCCTTCGGGACGGGGGGCACTGAAGCTTTCTTT.

The rearrangement links TRBV4-2 to TRBJ2-3; D is uncertain. Trimming left V 1 base short and J 6 bases short, with 11 bases between. Germline CDR1 LGHNA, CDR2 YNFKEQ. This CDR3 is 14 amino acids long. CDR3 region: CASSQAAQEDTQYF. CDR3 DNA sequence: TGTGCCAGCAGCCAAGCGGCGCAGGAGGATACGCAGTATTTT.

The chain carries TRBV6-6 and TRBJ2-1; 7 nucleotides agree with TRBD1. The CDR3 covers 14 residues. J lost 9 bases, V lost 0 bases, and 5 bases had no gene match. Germline V gene lookup returns CDR1 MNHNY and CDR2 SVGAGI (reference sequence). The CDR3 loop reads CASSYSRQGSEQFF. The CDR3 bases are TGTGCCAGCAGTTACTCGCGACAGGGCAGTGAGCAGTTCTTC.

This chain joins TRBV29-1 and TRBJ1-5; TRBD1 matches 10 bases. Germline values: CDR1 SQVTM, CDR2 ANQGSEA. The V and J ends lost 4 bases and 9 bases, in that order; junction bases with no gene match: 3. The CDR3 is 12 residues long. CDR3 amino acids: CSVGQGAGPQHF. The CDR3 DNA sequence: TGCAGCGTTGGACAGGGGGCAGGGCCCCAGCATTTT.

The gene calls are TRBV30 and TRBJ2-7; 7 positions agree with TRBD2. CDR1 GTSNPN and CDR2 SVGIG come from the germline V gene (reference sequence). The CDR3 spans 14 residues. V lost 0 bases to trimming and J lost 5 bases; unmatched junction nucleotides: 7. CDR3 region: CAWSVAGPRDEQYF. The CDR3 nucleotides are TGTGCCTGGAGTGTAGCGGGGCCTAGGGACGAGCAGTACTTC.

Only a few counts were recorded for this clone. V usage is TRBV5-1 and J usage is TRBJ2-7; D is perhaps TRBD1 (5 bases). V was shortened by 5 bases and J by 5 bases, with 20 bases between the two germline ends. The CDR3 is 15 residues long. Germline V gives CDR1 SGHRS, CDR2 YFSETQ. In DNA form, the CDR3 reads TGCGCCAGCAGGGCAGGGTATCAAGTAGGGGACGAGCAGTACTTC. This sequence encodes CASRAGYQVGDEQYF.

This clone was observed a few times. This chain links TRBV11-3 with TRBJ2-3, with 9 bases fitting TRBD1. Unmatched junction bases numbered 13, after V lost 2 bases and J lost 1 base. The CDR3 extends over 19 amino acids. Germline CDR1 SGHNT, CDR2 YENEEA. The CDR3 spells CASSLPWDRVYLGTDTQYF. CDR3 DNA: TGTGCCAGCAGCTTACCCTGGGACAGGGTGTATTTGGGCACAGATACGCAGTATTTT.

This chain uses TRBV19 with TRBJ2-5; 11 nucleotides align to TRBD2. This CDR3 spans 12 amino acids. V trimming: 9 bases; J trimming: 7 bases; junction bases outside the gene matches: 4. CDR1 is LNHDA, CDR2 SQIVND, per germline (reference sequence). The CDR3 coding sequence is TGTGCCAGCACTAGCGGGGGCCCGACCCAGTACTTC. This gives the protein CASTSGGPTQYF.

This chain links TRBV5-1 with TRBJ2-5; D tentatively fits TRBD1 or TRBD2 (7 bases each). The J call may be in error: the DNA end matches TRBJ2-7 better. Germline CDR1 is SGHRS and CDR2 is YFSETQ. The length of the CDR3 is 16 residues. CDR3 loop: CASSLASAGGVAEQYF. The CDR3 DNA follows: TGCGCCAGCAGCTTGGCATCGGCAGGGGGGGTTGCCGAGCAGTACTTC.

This chain links TRBV27 with TRBJ2-2; TRBD1 agrees at 9 bases. CDR1 and CDR2 (germline): MNHEY, SMNVEV (reference sequence). V shed 1 base and J 0 bases; nucleotides not matched to a gene: 6. The CDR3 covers 18 residues. The CDR3: CASSLFGTGRANTGELFF. DNA of the CDR3: TGTGCCAGCAGTTTATTCGGGACAGGGCGTGCGAACACCGGGGAGCTGTTTTTT.

The rearrangement links TRBV2 to TRBJ2-1, with TRBD2 matching over 9 bases. The junction had 12 bases not matched to a gene; V was cut back by 7 bases and J by 2 bases. In germline, CDR1 is SNHLY, CDR2 FYNNEI. This CDR3 region has 17 residues. CDR3 sequence (DNA): TGTGCCAGCATCCCGGGGAGGCTAGCGGGAACCTACAATGAGCAGTTCTTC. Translation: CASIPGRLAGTYNEQFF.

This sequence joins TRBV28 and TRBJ1-2; 8 positions agree with TRBD1. The CDR3 runs 15 residues. V was pared by 7 bases and J by 1 base, with 8 bases of the junction left unmatched. Germline V CDR1 and CDR2: MDHEN, SYDVKM. CDR3 nucleotide sequence: TGTGCCAGCACTTTCCCGGACAGGGATAACTATGGCTACACCTTC. It encodes CASTFPDRDNYGYTF.

The chain recombines TRBV6-6 with TRBJ1-1; 8 nucleotides line up with TRBD1. CDR1 and CDR2 (germline): MNHNY, SVGAGI (reference sequence). The CDR3 has 15 residues. V gave up 7 bases and J gave up 6 bases; unmatched junction bases: 13. The CDR3 DNA reads as TGTGCCAGCATTAACCTCAGGACAGGGCGCCCTGAAGCTTTCTTT. This sequence encodes CASINLRTGRPEAFF.

The chain couples TRBV2 to TRBJ2-2; D possibly corresponds to TRBD1 (6 bases). This CDR3 region has 16 residues. The V gene lost 8 bases and the J gene lost 4 bases, with 20 bases spanning the gap. Germline-derived CDR1 and CDR2 are SNHLY and FYNNEI. CDR3 sequence reads: CASPGAGVGLTGELFF. In DNA form, the CDR3 reads TGTGCCAGCCCCGGGGCAGGGGTCGGTCTCACCGGGGAGCTGTTTTTT. Drawing the rest from reference TRBV2 and TRBJ2-2, the complete variable domain is EPEVTQTPSHQVTQMGQEVILRCVPISNHLYFYWYRQILGQKVEFLVSFYNNEISEKSEIFDDQFSVERPDGSNFTLKIRSTKLEDSAMYFCASPGAGVGLTGELFFGEGSRLTVL.